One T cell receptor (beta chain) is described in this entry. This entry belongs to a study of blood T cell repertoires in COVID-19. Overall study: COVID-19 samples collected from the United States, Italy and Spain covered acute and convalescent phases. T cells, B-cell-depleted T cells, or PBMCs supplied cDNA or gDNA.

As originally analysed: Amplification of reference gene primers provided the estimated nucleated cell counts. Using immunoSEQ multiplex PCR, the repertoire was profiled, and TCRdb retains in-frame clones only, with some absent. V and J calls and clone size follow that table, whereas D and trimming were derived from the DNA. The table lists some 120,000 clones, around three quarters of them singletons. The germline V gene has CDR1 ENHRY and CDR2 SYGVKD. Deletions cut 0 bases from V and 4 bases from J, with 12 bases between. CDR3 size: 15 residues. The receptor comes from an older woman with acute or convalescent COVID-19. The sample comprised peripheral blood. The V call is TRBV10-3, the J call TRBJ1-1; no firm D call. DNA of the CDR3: TGTGCCATCAGTGAGTCGAGGGATTTCGGCACTGAAGCTTTCTTT. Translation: CAISESRDFGTEAFF.